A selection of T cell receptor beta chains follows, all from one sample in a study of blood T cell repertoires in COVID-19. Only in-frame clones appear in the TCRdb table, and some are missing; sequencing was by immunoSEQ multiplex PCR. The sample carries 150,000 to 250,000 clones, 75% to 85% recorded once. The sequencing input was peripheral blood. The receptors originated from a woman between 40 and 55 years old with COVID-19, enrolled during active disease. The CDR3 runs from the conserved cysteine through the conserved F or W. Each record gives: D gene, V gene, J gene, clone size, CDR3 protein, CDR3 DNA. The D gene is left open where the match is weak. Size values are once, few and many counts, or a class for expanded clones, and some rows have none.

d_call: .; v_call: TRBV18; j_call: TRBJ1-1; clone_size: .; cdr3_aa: CASSPPDRNTEAFF; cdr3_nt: TGTGCCAGCTCACCACCGGACAGGAACACTGAAGCTTTCTTT
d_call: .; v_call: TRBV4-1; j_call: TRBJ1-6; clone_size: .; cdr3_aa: CASSQGAGFYNSPLHF; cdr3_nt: TGCGCCAGCAGCCAAGGAGCCGGGTTTTATAATTCACCCCTCCACTTT
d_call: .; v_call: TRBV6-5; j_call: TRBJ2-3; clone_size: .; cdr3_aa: CASTTGRGTDTQYF; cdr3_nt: TGTGCCAGCACAACAGGGAGGGGCACAGATACGCAGTATTTT
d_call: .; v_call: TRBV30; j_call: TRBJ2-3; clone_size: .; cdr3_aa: CAGQRVTSTDTQYF; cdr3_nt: TGTGCCGGTCAGCGGGTCACTAGCACAGATACGCAGTATTTT
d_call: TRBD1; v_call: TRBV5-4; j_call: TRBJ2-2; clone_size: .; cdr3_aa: CASSTMTGGTGELFF; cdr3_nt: TGTGCCAGCAGCACCATGACAGGGGGCACCGGGGAGCTGTTTTTT
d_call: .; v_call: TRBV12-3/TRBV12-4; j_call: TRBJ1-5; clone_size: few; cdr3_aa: CASSFSGDQPQHF; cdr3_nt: TGTGCCAGCAGTTTCTCGGGTGATCAGCCCCAGCATTTT
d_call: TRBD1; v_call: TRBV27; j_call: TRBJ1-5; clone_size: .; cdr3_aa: CASSLPQGAYSNQPQHF; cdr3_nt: TGTGCCAGCAGTTTACCTCAGGGGGCTTATAGCAATCAGCCCCAGCATTTT
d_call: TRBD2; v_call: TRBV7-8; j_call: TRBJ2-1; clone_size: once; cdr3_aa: CASSLRAGADNEQFF; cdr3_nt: TGTGCCAGCAGCTTAAGGGCGGGAGCGGACAATGAGCAGTTCTTC
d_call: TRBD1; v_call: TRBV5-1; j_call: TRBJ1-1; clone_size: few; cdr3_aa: CASSFGQGATNTEAFF; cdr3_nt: TGCGCCAGCAGCTTCGGGCAGGGGGCTACGAACACTGAAGCTTTCTTT
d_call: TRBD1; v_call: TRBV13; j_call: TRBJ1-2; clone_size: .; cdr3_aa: CASSSRTQGAGGYTF; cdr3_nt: TGTGCCAGCAGCTCCCGCACCCAGGGGGCGGGCGGCTACACCTTC
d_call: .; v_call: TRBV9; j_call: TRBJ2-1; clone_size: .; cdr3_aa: CASSVGGTRSYEQFF; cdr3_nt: TGTGCCAGCAGCGTAGGCGGGACTCGCAGCTATGAGCAGTTCTTC
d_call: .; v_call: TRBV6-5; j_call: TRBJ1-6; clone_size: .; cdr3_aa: CASSYLQGSSPLHF; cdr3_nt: TGTGCCAGCAGTTACTTGCAGGGGTCATCACCCCTCCACTTT
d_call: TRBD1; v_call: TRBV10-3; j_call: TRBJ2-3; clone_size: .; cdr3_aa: CAARDSIADTQYF; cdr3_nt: TGTGCCGCCCGGGACAGTATTGCGGATACGCAGTATTTT
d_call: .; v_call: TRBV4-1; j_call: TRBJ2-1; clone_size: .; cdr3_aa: CASSQFHSGNEQFF; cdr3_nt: TGCGCCAGCAGCCAGTTTCATAGTGGTAATGAGCAGTTCTTC
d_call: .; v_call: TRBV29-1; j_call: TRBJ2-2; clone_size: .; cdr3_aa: CSVAGAGTGELFF; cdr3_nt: TGCAGCGTTGCAGGGGCGGGCACCGGGGAGCTGTTTTTT
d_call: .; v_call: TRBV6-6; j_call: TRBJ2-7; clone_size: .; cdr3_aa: CASSGSFTGTYPYEQYF; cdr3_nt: TGTGCCAGCAGTGGATCCTTTACCGGGACATACCCCTACGAGCAGTACTTC
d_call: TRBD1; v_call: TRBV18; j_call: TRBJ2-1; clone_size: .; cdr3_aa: CASSPGQGINEQFF; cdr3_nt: TGTGCCAGCTCACCGGGACAGGGGATCAATGAGCAGTTCTTC
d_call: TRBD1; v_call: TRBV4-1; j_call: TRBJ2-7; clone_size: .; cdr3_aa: CASSPGQGVSYEQYF; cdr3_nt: TGCGCCAGCAGCCCAGGACAGGGGGTTAGTTACGAGCAGTACTTC
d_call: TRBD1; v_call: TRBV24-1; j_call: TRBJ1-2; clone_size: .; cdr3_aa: CATSDTGEGYTF; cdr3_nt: TGTGCCACCAGTGACACAGGGGAAGGCTACACCTTC
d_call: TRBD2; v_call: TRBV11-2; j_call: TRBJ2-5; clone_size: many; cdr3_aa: CASSLPSGPQETQYF; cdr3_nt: TGTGCCAGCAGCTTACCTAGCGGGCCCCAAGAGACCCAGTACTTC
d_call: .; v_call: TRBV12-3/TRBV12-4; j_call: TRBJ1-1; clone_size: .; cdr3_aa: CASSWGDTEAFF; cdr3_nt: TGTGCCAGCAGTTGGGGGGACACTGAAGCTTTCTTT
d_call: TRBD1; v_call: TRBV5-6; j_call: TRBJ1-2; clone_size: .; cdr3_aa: CASSLVWDSDNYGYTF; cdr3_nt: TGTGCCAGCAGCTTGGTATGGGACAGCGACAACTATGGCTACACCTTC
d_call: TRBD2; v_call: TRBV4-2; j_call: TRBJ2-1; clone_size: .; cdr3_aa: CASSQDFSGEGDEQFF; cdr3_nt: TGTGCCAGCAGCCAAGATTTCAGCGGGGAGGGCGATGAGCAGTTCTTC
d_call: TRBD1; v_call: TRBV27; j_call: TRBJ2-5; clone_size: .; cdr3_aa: CASSYRGVDGAQYF; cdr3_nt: TGTGCCAGCAGTTACAGGGGAGTCGACGGGGCCCAGTACTTC
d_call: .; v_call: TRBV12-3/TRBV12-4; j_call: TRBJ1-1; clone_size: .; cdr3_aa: CASSLDQGAEAFF; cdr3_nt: TGTGCCAGCAGTTTAGACCAGGGCGCTGAAGCTTTCTTT
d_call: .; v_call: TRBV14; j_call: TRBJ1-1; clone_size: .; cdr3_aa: CASNRLMNTEAFF; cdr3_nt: TGTGCCAGCAATAGACTAATGAACACTGAAGCTTTCTTT
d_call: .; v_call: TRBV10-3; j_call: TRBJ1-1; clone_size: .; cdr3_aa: CAISDPKGGGAALEAFF; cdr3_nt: TGTGCCATCAGTGACCCGAAAGGGGGAGGGGCCGCGCTTGAAGCTTTCTTT
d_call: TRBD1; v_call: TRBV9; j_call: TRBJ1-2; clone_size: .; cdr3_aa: CASSVNQGATPYGYTF; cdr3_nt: TGTGCCAGCAGCGTGAATCAGGGGGCGACTCCCTATGGCTACACCTTC
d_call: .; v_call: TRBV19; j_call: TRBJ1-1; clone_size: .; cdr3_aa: CASSPNPSRFNTEAFF; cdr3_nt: TGTGCCAGTAGTCCCAACCCAAGCAGGTTCAACACTGAAGCTTTCTTT
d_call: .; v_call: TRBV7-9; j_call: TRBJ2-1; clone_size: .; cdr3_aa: CASSPSGWNEQFF; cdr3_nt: TGTGCCAGCAGCCCTTCGGGGTGGAATGAGCAGTTCTTC
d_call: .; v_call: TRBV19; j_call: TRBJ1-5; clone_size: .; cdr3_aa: CASSPQGGSHQPQHF; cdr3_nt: TGTGCCAGTAGCCCTCAGGGAGGGTCGCACCAGCCCCAGCATTTT
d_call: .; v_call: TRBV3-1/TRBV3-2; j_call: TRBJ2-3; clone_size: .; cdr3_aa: CASSQTGLGGLDTQYF; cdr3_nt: TGTGCCAGCAGCCAAACGGGACTAGGGGGCTTGGATACGCAGTATTTT
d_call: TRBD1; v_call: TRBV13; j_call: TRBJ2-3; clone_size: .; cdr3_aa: CASSLSGQGRTDTQYF; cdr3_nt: TGTGCCAGCAGCTTATCAGGACAGGGGCGCACAGATACGCAGTATTTT
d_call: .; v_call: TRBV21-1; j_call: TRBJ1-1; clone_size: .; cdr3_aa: CASSKDTLLLNTEAFF; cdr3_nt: TGTGCCAGCAGCAAGGACACCCTTCTCTTGAACACTGAAGCTTTCTTT
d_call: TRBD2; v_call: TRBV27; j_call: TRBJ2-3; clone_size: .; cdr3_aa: CASTWLAGTDTQYF; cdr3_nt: TGTGCCAGCACCTGGCTAGCGGGGACAGATACGCAGTATTTT
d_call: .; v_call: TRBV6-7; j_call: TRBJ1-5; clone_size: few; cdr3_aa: CPRPMAAGCGPDRPQHF; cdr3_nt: TGTCCTAGGCCCATGGCAGCGGGGTGTGGACCCGACCGGCCCCAGCATTTT
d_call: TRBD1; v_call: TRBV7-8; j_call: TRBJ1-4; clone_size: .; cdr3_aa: CASSPDRRLPEKLFF; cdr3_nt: TGTGCCAGCAGCCCGGACAGGCGTTTACCTGAAAAACTGTTTTTT
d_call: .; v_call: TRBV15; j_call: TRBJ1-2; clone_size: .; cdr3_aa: CATSRGSGYTF; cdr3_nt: TGTGCCACCAGCAGGGGGAGCGGCTACACCTTC
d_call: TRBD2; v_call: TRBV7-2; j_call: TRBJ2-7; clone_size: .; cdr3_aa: CASSPTSGSYYEQYF; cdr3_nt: TGTGCCAGCAGCCCGACTAGCGGGTCATACTACGAGCAGTACTTC
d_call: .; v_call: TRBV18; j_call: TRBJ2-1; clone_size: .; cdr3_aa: CASSPVSGDNEQFF; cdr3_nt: TGTGCCAGCTCACCCGTTAGCGGCGACAATGAGCAGTTCTTC
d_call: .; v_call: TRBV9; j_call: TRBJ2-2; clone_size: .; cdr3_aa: CASSVRRETNTGELFF; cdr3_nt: TGTGCCAGCAGCGTAAGAAGGGAGACGAACACCGGGGAGCTGTTTTTT
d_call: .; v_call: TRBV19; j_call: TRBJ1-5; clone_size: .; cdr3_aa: CASRTTGRRSSNQPQHF; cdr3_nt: TGTGCCAGTAGGACAACAGGGAGAAGGAGTAGCAATCAGCCCCAGCATTTT
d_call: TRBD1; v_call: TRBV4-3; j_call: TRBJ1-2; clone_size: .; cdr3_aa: CASSHRTGGGGYGYTF; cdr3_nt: TGCGCCAGCAGCCATCGGACAGGGGGCGGAGGCTATGGCTACACCTTC
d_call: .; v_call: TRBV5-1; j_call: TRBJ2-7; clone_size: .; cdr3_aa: CASSLSGSVGEQYF; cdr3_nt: TGCGCCAGCAGCTTGAGCGGCTCCGTGGGCGAGCAGTACTTC
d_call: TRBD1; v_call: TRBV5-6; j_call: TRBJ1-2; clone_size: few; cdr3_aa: CASSLQGQSRNGYTF; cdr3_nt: TGTGCCAGCAGCTTGCAGGGACAGAGTAGAAATGGCTACACCTTC
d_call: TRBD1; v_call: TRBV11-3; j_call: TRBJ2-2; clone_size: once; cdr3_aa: CASSSGQGGVSGELFF; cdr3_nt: TGTGCCAGCAGCTCAGGACAGGGAGGTGTCTCCGGGGAGCTGTTTTTT
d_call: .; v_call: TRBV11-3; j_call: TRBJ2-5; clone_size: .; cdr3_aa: CASSLAPGMETQYF; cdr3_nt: TGTGCCAGCAGCTTAGCCCCAGGGATGGAGACCCAGTACTTC
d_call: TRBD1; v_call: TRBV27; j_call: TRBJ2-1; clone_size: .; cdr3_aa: CASSLQGFYNEQFF; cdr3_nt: TGTGCCAGCAGTCTACAGGGGTTCTACAATGAGCAGTTCTTC
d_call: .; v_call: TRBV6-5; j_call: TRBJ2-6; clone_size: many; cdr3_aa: CASSYLGSSGANVLTF; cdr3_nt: TGTGCCAGCAGTTACCTGGGGAGCTCTGGGGCCAACGTCCTGACTTTC
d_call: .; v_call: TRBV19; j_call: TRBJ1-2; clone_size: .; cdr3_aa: CASSTTVNYGYTF; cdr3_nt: TGTGCCAGTAGCACGACAGTTAACTATGGCTACACCTTC
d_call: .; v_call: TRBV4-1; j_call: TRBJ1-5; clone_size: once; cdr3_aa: CASSQGQNSNQPQHF; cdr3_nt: TGCGCCAGCAGCCAAGGACAAAATAGCAATCAGCCCCAGCATTTT
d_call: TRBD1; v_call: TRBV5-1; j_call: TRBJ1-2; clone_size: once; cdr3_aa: CASSRTGDYGYTF; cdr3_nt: TGCGCCAGCAGCCGGACAGGGGACTATGGCTACACCTTC
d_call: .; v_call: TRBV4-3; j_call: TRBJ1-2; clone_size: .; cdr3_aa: CASSQDTGYPLGYTF; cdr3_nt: TGCGCCAGCAGCCAAGATACAGGGTACCCTTTGGGCTACACCTTC
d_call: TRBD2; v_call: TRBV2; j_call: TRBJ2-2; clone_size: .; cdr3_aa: CASSALTSTAGELFF; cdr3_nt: TGTGCCAGCAGTGCGTTGACTAGCACCGCCGGGGAGCTGTTTTTT
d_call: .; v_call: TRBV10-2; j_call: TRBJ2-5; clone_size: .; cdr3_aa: CASSPRREETQYF; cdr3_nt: TGCGCCAGCAGCCCCAGGAGGGAAGAGACCCAGTACTTC
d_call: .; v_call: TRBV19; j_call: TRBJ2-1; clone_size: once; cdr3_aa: CASSIGPHNEQFF; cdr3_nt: TGTGCCAGTAGTATTGGCCCACACAATGAGCAGTTCTTC
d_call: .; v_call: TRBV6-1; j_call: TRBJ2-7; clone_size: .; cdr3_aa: CASSEAQRAYEQYF; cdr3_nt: TGTGCCAGCAGTGAAGCACAGCGGGCCTACGAGCAGTACTTC
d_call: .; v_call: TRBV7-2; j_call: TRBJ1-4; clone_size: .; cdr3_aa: CASSPTGMINEKLFF; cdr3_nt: TGTGCCAGCAGCCCTACCGGGATGATTAATGAAAAACTGTTTTTT
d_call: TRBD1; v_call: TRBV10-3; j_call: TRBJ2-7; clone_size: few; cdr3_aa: CAISESLVGQRAYEQYF; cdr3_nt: TGTGCCATCAGTGAGTCGCTTGTGGGACAGAGAGCCTACGAGCAGTACTTC
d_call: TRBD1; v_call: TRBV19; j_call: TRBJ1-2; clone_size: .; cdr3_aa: CASSITLTGAFDGYTF; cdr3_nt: TGTGCCAGTAGTATCACCCTGACAGGGGCTTTTGATGGCTACACCTTC